This is a list of T cell receptor beta chains from one sample in a study of T cells in Graves' hyperthyroidism and ophthalmopathy. TCRdb recomputed calls from the multiplex PCR reads with MiXCR, one row per CDR3 protein. The sample lists 330,000 or so distinct CDR3 sequences, around a sixth occurring once. Specimen: blood. All receptors derive from a woman aged 40 to 50 with Graves' ophthalmopathy. CDR3s include the opening cysteine and the closing phenylalanine or tryptophan. A D gene is named only where the DNA matches it firmly. Only part of the rows carry a size: once, few, many, or a class if the clone is expanded.

j_call d_call clone_size v_call cdr3_aa cdr3_nt
TRBJ2-7 . many TRBV6-5 CASSYSTLYEQYF TGTGCCAGCAGTTACTCGACTTTGTACGAGCAGTACTTC
TRBJ1-1 TRBD1 many TRBV28 CASSPLTGGSVTEAFF TGTGCCAGCAGTCCCTTAACAGGGGGCTCGGTCACTGAAGCTTTCTTT
TRBJ2-2 . many TRBV12-3/TRBV12-4 CASSSTAFGELFF TGTGCCAGCAGTTCCACCGCCTTCGGGGAGCTGTTTTTT
TRBJ2-7 . . TRBV3-1 CASSQTGTLSGYEQYF TGTGCCAGCAGCCAAACCGGGACACTATCTGGCTACGAGCAGTACTTC
TRBJ2-7 . . TRBV12-3/TRBV12-4 CASSYTRVGEQYF TGTGCCAGCAGTTACACCAGGGTAGGCGAGCAGTACTTC
TRBJ1-1 . many TRBV12-3/TRBV12-4 CASSPRGASNTEAFF TGTGCCAGCAGTCCCCGGGGGGCTTCGAACACTGAAGCTTTCTTT
TRBJ1-2 . many TRBV9 CASSVGLADSRYGYTF TGTGCCAGCAGCGTAGGCCTGGCGGACAGTCGGTATGGCTACACCTTC
TRBJ2-7 TRBD1 . TRBV12-3/TRBV12-4 CASSYPGTVYEQYF TGTGCCAGCAGTTACCCCGGGACAGTATACGAGCAGTACTTC
TRBJ1-1 . many TRBV6-2/TRBV6-3 CASSHGGSTEAFF TGTGCCAGCAGTCACGGGGGGTCCACTGAAGCTTTCTTT
TRBJ2-2 . . TRBV6-4 CASSDLQRRGSGELFF TGTGCCAGCAGTGATCTCCAGCGGAGGGGTTCCGGGGAGCTGTTTTTT
TRBJ2-7 TRBD2 many TRBV7-8 CASSFQTSGGSYEQYF TGTGCCAGCAGCTTTCAAACTAGCGGGGGCTCCTACGAGCAGTACTTC
TRBJ2-2 TRBD2 many TRBV7-6 CASSLALAGAGELFF TGTGCCAGCAGCTTAGCACTAGCGGGAGCCGGGGAGCTGTTTTTT
TRBJ2-5 . many TRBV5-1 CASSLEPERTQYF TGCGCCAGCAGCTTGGAACCAGAGAGGACCCAGTACTTC
TRBJ1-2 TRBD1 many TRBV29-1 CSVRTGDNYGYTF TGCAGCGTTAGGACAGGGGATAACTATGGCTACACCTTC
TRBJ2-2 . many TRBV2 CASSGGTGELFF TGTGCCAGCAGCGGAGGCACCGGGGAGCTGTTTTTT
TRBJ2-7 . many TRBV11-2 CASSQRGHLYEQYF TGTGCCAGCAGCCAACGTGGACACCTCTACGAGCAGTACTTC
TRBJ2-7 . . TRBV28 CATSLGYEQCF TGTGCCACCAGTTTAGGCTACGAGCAGTGCTTC
TRBJ2-5 TRBD2 many TRBV20-1 CSAHTGLADVRETQYF TGCAGTGCTCATACGGGACTAGCGGATGTCCGGGAGACCCAGTACTTC
TRBJ2-5 TRBD1 many TRBV6-1 CASSPSYEDREETQYF TGTGCCAGCAGTCCTTCCTACGAAGACAGGGAAGAGACCCAGTACTTC
TRBJ1-3 . many TRBV30 CAWNQGSGNTIYF TGTGCCTGGAATCAAGGCTCTGGAAACACCATATATTTT
TRBJ2-2 . many TRBV6-5 CASSYRASNTGELFF TGTGCCAGCAGTTACCGGGCCTCGAACACCGGGGAGCTGTTTTTT
TRBJ1-1 TRBD1 few TRBV12-3/TRBV12-4 CASRGQGKAPEAFF TGTGCCAGCAGAGGACAGGGGAAGGCTCCTGAAGCTTTCTTT
TRBJ2-7 TRBD2 few TRBV5-1 CAISLGGGSRNYEQYF TGCGCCATCAGCTTGGGCGGGGGGAGCCGGAACTACGAGCAGTACTTC
TRBJ2-2 TRBD2 . TRBV4-3 CASSQLGTIITGELFF TGCGCCAGCAGCCAATTGGGGACTATAATCACCGGGGAGCTGTTTTTT
TRBJ2-5 TRBD1 many TRBV12-3/TRBV12-4 CASSSRQGQSTQYF TGTGCCAGCAGTTCGCGTCAGGGACAGTCGACCCAGTACTTC
TRBJ2-2 . many TRBV6-1 CASGMSYGTGELFF TGTGCCAGCGGAATGTCCTACGGTACCGGGGAGCTGTTTTTT
TRBJ1-1 . . TRBV28 CASSAPRGQMNTEAFF TGTGCCAGCAGTGCGCCCCGCGGACAGATGAACACTGAAGCTTTCTTT
TRBJ1-5 . . TRBV2 CASSEEGAGQPQHF TGTGCCAGCAGTGAAGAGGGCGCAGGTCAGCCCCAGCATTTT
TRBJ2-7 TRBD1 many TRBV6-1 CASSSQGAFEQYF TGTGCCAGCAGCTCACAGGGGGCGTTCGAGCAGTACTTC
TRBJ2-7 TRBD2 . TRBV6-5 CASSYRTSDEQYF TGTGCCAGCAGTTACCGGACTAGCGACGAGCAGTACTTC
TRBJ2-7 . many TRBV11-2 CASSQTRGYEQYF TGTGCCAGCAGCCAGACCCGAGGCTACGAGCAGTACTTC
TRBJ1-1 TRBD1 many TRBV2 CASSEQGVAEAFF TGTGCCAGCAGTGAACAGGGGGTTGCTGAAGCTTTCTTT
TRBJ1-2 . many TRBV24-1 CATSDRVSGYTF TGTGCCACCAGTGACCGGGTCTCTGGCTACACCTTC
TRBJ2-7 . many TRBV10-2 CASSEVYRDEQYF TGCGCCAGCAGTGAGGTTTACAGGGACGAGCAGTACTTC
TRBJ2-4 . many TRBV5-5 CASSPGPSGQNIQYF TGTGCCAGCAGCCCTGGACCCAGCGGGCAAAACATTCAGTACTTC
TRBJ2-7 TRBD2 many TRBV29-1 CSVEVDGDGGSSYEQYF TGCAGCGTTGAAGTCGACGGGGATGGCGGGAGCTCCTACGAGCAGTACTTC
TRBJ1-2 . . TRBV5-1 CASKTRGAGGYTF TGCGCCAGCAAAACCCGGGGGGCTGGTGGCTACACCTTC
TRBJ2-7 TRBD2 . TRBV28 CASSLASGSASYEQYF TGTGCCAGCAGTTTGGCTAGCGGGAGTGCTTCGTACGAGCAGTACTTC
TRBJ2-6 . many TRBV30 CACHDIGSSSSGANVLTF TGTGCCTGCCATGATATCGGGTCCTCCAGTTCTGGGGCCAACGTCCTGACTTTC
TRBJ2-2 TRBD1 . TRBV29-1 CSVEVGRTGGWYGELFF TGCAGCGTTGAAGTTGGTAGGACAGGGGGCTGGTACGGGGAGCTGTTTTTT
TRBJ2-7 TRBD2 many TRBV6-5 CASSRTSGSNQYF TGTGCCAGCAGTCGGACTAGCGGGAGCAACCAGTACTTC
TRBJ2-2 TRBD1 . TRBV2 CASSEDVGQGIGELFF TGTGCCAGCAGTGAAGACGTCGGACAGGGTATTGGGGAGCTGTTTTTT
TRBJ1-5 . many TRBV12-3/TRBV12-4 CASSWGAGQPQHF TGTGCCAGCAGTTGGGGGGCGGGTCAGCCCCAGCATTTT
TRBJ2-7 . many TRBV28 CASRQTGTMTYEQYF TGTGCCAGCAGGCAAACCGGGACGATGACCTACGAGCAGTACTTC
TRBJ1-1 TRBD1 . TRBV12-3/TRBV12-4 CASSRDRAGTEAFF TGTGCCAGCAGTCGTGACAGGGCGGGCACTGAAGCTTTCTTT
TRBJ2-3 TRBD2 many TRBV28 CASSLLAGGPSTDTQYF TGTGCCAGCAGTTTACTAGCGGGAGGGCCGAGCACAGATACGCAGTATTTT
TRBJ2-7 . many TRBV4-3 CASSQAATLSSYEQYF TGCGCCAGCAGCCAAGCCGCGACCCTGAGCTCCTACGAGCAGTACTTC
TRBJ1-2 . many TRBV29-1 CSVSDGGTF TGCAGCGTCTCGGACGGCGGTACCTTC
TRBJ2-7 . . TRBV5-1 CASSLSRDGEQYF TGCGCCAGCAGCTTGAGTAGGGATGGAGAGCAGTACTTC
TRBJ2-4 . many TRBV20-1 CSAQRSGADIQYF TGCAGTGCGCAGAGGTCAGGGGCAGACATTCAGTACTTC
TRBJ1-1 . . TRBV7-2 CASSLLSGRAFF TGTGCCAGCAGCTTACTGTCAGGACGAGCTTTCTTT
TRBJ1-2 TRBD1 . TRBV20-1 CSGSMTGRSGYTF TGCAGTGGATCCATGACAGGGAGGAGCGGCTACACCTTC
TRBJ1-2 . many TRBV20-1 CSASSNPNYGYTF TGCAGTGCTAGCAGCAATCCAAACTATGGCTACACCTTC
TRBJ1-1 . many TRBV12-3/TRBV12-4 CASTPSIQGRTEAFF TGTGCCAGCACCCCATCTATACAGGGCCGCACTGAAGCTTTCTTT
TRBJ2-5 . many TRBV11-2 CASSAWGWETQYF TGTGCCAGCAGCGCCTGGGGTTGGGAGACCCAGTACTTC
TRBJ2-2 TRBD2 . TRBV5-6 CASSLAGAGVTGELFF TGTGCCAGCAGCCTGGCAGGAGCGGGAGTGACCGGGGAGCTGTTTTTT
TRBJ1-2 TRBD1 many TRBV27 CASSLTGLFYTF TGTGCCAGCAGTCTGACAGGGCTTTTTTACACCTTC
TRBJ2-7 TRBD2 many TRBV2 CASSTGRLSYEQYF TGTGCCAGCAGCACCGGGAGGCTCTCCTACGAGCAGTACTTC